This record looks at one TCR beta chain sequence and its context. Its cognate antigen has yet to be identified. No much larger clonotype is one base removed from it; base qualities were not supplied. The entry originates in a study of T-cell reconstitution after alpha-beta-depleted transplantation in children (dated by TCRdb to the mid-2010s). General notes on the study: The study quantitatively tracked T-cell immune reconstitution after TCRalphabeta/CD19-depleted allogeneic hematopoietic cell transplantation in children using TCR repertoire profiling. The full study reports these points: Apparently early alphabetaT-cell count recovery about two months after transplant reportedly relied on only several hundred rapidly expanded clones derived from non-depleted graft cells. Over subsequent months, a decline in hyperexpanded clone frequencies was noted, and after one year, T-cell counts and TCRbeta diversity were mostly ascribed to newly produced T cells. In some patients, the high TCRbeta diversity seen at day 60 was put down to recipient T cells and intrathymic progenitors that had survived conditioning.

The intended sense of this specimen's treatment or condition label: allogeneic hematopoietic cell transplantation with graft depleted of TCRalphabeta T cells and CD19 B cells. The children who served as transplant recipients had been given grafts of TCRalphabeta/CD19-depleted allogeneic hematopoietic cells. The protocol used for the library was PCR. Sequencing took place on an Illumina HiSeq 2500. Molecular barcoding was employed in the preparation of TCR libraries, with unique molecular identifiers being used to normalize TCRbeta repertoire quantification. TCRdb took the public reads, trimmed them with fastp at Q25, ran MiXCR for clone calling and kept in-frame beta chains. When rows share a CDR3 protein, they turn into one entry using the most common DNA and genes. The sample has about 200,000 distinct CDR3 sequences on record, around a sixth of them singletons. Jointly, the top ten make up about 41% of the sample.

The junction shows trimming of 0 bases on V and 1 base on J, and the gene matches do not reach 10 bases of it. Taken from the germline V gene, the CDR1 and CDR2 loops are LGHNA and YSLEER. Inclusive of the bounding cysteine and phenylalanine, the CDR3 is 19 residues long. Just the 57-base CDR3 DNA is kept, in frame starting at base 1. The sequenced sample was PBMCs, mostly from graft donor cells, obtained 360 days after TCRalphabeta/CD19-depleted stem cell transplant. The sequence came from a male patient aged 2-10 years who had a stem cell transplant for acute lymphoblastic leukemia, so the T cells may come from the graft donor. The chain links TRBV4-3 with TRBJ1-4, with TRBD1 identical over 8 junction bases. The bases read TGCGCCAGCAGCCAAGATCGGGCAGGGGGCGGGGGAACTAATGAAAAACTGTTTTTT. The resulting protein is CASSQDRAGGGGTNEKLFF.